The text below deals with one T cell receptor beta chain. The sample belongs to a study of T cell changes during pregnancy in multiple sclerosis. Sequenced by immunoSEQ multiplex PCR; TCRdb stores in-frame clones only, minus some. The sample has 40,000 or so clones, around 92% seen once; the top ten hold 5.5% to 7%. The clonotype comes from a female donor with multiple sclerosis, enrolled in a pregnancy study. Material: CD8+ T cells from peripheral blood mononuclear cells, obtained in the second trimester of pregnancy.

The CDR3 nucleotides read TGCGCCAGCAGCTTGGAACCTACAGGGAACGCCTACGAGCAGTACTTC. Protein product: CASSLEPTGNAYEQYF. The chain recombines TRBV5-1 with TRBJ2-7; maybe TRBD1 (6 bases). Germline V gene data show CDR1 as SGHRS and CDR2 as YFSETQ. The CDR3 sequence is 16 residues long. Trimming cost V 0 bases and J 2 bases, with 15 bases left between them.